This T cell receptor beta chain was sequenced in a study of brain T cells in children with intractable seizures. Whole-study results and caveats: HCMV serostatus was not known, and viral specificity came from CDR3 similarity only. Pre-surgery blood may have been undersampled, hiding some clones.

This clone appeared a few times. Its antigen is still unknown. The repertoire was sequenced with immunoSEQ multiplex PCR; TCRdb's copy has only in-frame clones and lacks some. In the table there are a few hundred thousand clones, 93% of which are singletons. This CDR3 is built from 14 residues. CDR1 LNHNV and CDR2 YYDKDF come from the germline V gene (reference sequence). Trimming removed 5 bases from V and 1 base from J, with 11 bases in between. Time point: blood from clinic visit 5 months post-surgery; TSC patient then seizure free. Before surgery, patients took at least one anti-epileptic drug. The sample was peripheral blood, taken approximately 5 months after surgery. The receptor comes from a boy in the first two years of life with tuberous sclerosis and intractable seizures. The V and J genes are TRBV15 and TRBJ1-1; TRBD1 might be the D (5 bases). The CDR3 is CATSGTHANTEAFF. Here the CDR3 DNA reads TGTGCCACCAGCGGGACTCACGCGAACACTGAAGCTTTCTTT. Full variable domain (missing parts from reference TRBV15 and TRBJ1-1): DAMVIQNPRYQVTQFGKPVTLSCSQTLNHNVMYWYQQKSSQAPKLLFHYYDKDFNNEADTPDNFQSRRPNTSFCFLDIRSPGLGDTAMYLCATSGTHANTEAFFGQGTRLTVV.